This T cell receptor (beta chain) was retrieved from a study of T cells in Graves' hyperthyroidism and ophthalmopathy. This clonotype was counted between two and nine times. The antigen remains unidentified. Graves' hyperthyroidism qualified as stable when ophthalmopathy did not progress within 18 months. Uncontrolled infection, other autoimmune disease, pregnancy or lactation disqualified patients from enrolment. Overall study findings and caveats: Most thyroid clonotypes that were expanded above 0.001 also turned up in blood. Researchers report that a 13 V-J model separated ophthalmopathy from stable hyperthyroidism.

The source material, RNA transcripts, was used to amplify TCR beta CDR3 regions. First-round RT-PCR targeting the TCR CDR3 was performed with the HTBI primer set. TCRdb itself ran the multiplex PCR reads through MiXCR, one entry per CDR3 protein. The repertoire includes 700,000 or so distinct CDR3 sequences, about 17% of them detected once, and around 7.7% sits in the top ten. The specimen sequenced was blood. The receptor comes from a man aged 18 to 35 with Graves' hyperthyroidism.

The CDR3 here is CAISIRQTEDTQYF. The CDR3 region has the DNA TGTGCCATCAGTATTAGGCAAACCGAGGATACGCAGTATTTT. The chain uses TRBV10-3 and TRBJ2-3; D is unclear. The CDR3 is 14 residues long. The V and J ends lost 5 bases and 6 bases respectively, with 15 bases between them. Germline CDR1 reads ENHRY; CDR2 reads SYGVKD.